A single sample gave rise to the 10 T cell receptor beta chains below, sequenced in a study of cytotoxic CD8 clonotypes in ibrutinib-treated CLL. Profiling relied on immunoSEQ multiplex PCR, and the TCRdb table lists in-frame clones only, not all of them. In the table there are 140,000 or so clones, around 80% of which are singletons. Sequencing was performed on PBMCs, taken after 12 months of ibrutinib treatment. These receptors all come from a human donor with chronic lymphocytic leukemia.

In DNA form, the CDR3 reads TGTGCCAGCAGGGGACTAGCGGGCTACGAGCAGTACTTC. Translating it yields CASRGLAGYEQYF. V usage is TRBV6-5 and J usage is TRBJ2-7; 12 nucleotides agree with TRBD2. Losses at the gene ends were 6 bases for V and 3 bases for J; bases not matched to a gene: 0. The CDR3 length is 13 residues. In germline, CDR1 is MNHEY, CDR2 SVGAGI.

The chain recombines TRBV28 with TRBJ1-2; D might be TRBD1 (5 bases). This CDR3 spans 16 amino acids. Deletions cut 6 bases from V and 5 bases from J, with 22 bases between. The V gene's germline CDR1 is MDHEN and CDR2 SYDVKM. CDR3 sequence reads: CASSLVGTSELYGYTF. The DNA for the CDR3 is TGTGCCAGCAGCCTGGTTGGGACGTCCGAGTTATATGGCTACACCTTC.

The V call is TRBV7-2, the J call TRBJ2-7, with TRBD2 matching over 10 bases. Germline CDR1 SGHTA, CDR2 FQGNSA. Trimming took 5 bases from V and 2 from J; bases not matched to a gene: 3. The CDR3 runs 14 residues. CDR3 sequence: CASSKGLAAYEQYF. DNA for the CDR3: TGTGCCAGCAGCAAAGGACTAGCGGCCTACGAGCAGTACTTC.

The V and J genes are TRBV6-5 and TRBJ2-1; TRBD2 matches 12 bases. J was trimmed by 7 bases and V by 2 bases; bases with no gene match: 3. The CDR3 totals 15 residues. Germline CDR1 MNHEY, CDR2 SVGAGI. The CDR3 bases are TGTGCCAGCAGTTACGGGGGGACTAGCGGGAATGAGCAGTTCTTC. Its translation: CASSYGGTSGNEQFF.

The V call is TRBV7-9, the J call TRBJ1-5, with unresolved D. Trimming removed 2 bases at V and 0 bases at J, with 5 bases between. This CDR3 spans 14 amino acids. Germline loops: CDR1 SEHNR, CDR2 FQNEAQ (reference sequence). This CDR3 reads CASSLLSSNQPQHF. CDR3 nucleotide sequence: TGTGCCAGCAGCTTATTAAGTAGCAATCAGCCCCAGCATTTT.

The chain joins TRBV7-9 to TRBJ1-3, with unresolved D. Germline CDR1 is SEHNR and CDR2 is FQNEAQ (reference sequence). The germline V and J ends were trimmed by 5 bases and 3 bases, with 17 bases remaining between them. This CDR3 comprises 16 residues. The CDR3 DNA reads TGTGCCAGCAGCCGAACCGGCGGCGGCGATGGAAACACCATATATTTT. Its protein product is CASSRTGGGDGNTIYF.

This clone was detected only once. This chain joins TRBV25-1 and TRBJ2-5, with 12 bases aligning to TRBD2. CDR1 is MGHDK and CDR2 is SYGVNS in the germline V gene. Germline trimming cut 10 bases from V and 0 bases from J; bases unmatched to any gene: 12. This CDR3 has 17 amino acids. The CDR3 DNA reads TGTGCCACCAGGACTAGCGGGACTTATAAGTACCAAGAGACCCAGTACTTC. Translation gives CATRTSGTYKYQETQYF.

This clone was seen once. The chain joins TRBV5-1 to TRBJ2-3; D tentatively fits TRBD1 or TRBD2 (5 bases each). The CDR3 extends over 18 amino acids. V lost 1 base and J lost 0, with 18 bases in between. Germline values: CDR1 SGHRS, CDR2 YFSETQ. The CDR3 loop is CASSLPSSGTASTDTQYF. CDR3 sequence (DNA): TGCGCCAGCAGCTTGCCTTCTTCCGGGACCGCTAGCACAGATACGCAGTATTTT.

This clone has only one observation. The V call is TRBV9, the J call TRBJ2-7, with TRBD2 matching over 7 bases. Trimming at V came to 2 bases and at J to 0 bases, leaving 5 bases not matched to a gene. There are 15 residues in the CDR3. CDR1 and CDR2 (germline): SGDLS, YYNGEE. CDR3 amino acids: CASSVGAGLSYEQYF. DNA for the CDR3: TGTGCCAGCAGCGTCGGAGCGGGGCTCTCCTACGAGCAGTACTTC.

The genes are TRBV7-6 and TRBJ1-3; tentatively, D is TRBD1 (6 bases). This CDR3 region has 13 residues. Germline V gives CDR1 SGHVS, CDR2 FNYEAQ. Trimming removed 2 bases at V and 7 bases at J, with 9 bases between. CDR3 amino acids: CASSLTGLNTIYF. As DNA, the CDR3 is TGTGCCAGCAGCTTAACAGGGCTGAACACCATATATTTT.